Shown below are 16 T cell receptor beta chains from a single sample sequenced in a study of OX40 agonist ivuxolimab in advanced cancers. Measured with immunoSEQ multiplex PCR; TCRdb has only the in-frame clones, and not every one. This table holds over 90,000 clones, 85% to 90% found once. The material sequenced was CD4+ or CD8+ T cells sorted from blood, taken in a trial of the OX40 agonist ivuxolimab. The receptor set was obtained from an adult with an advanced solid tumor such as melanoma, head and neck, liver or kidney cancer.

This clone showed up just once. The chain combines TRBV5-6 with TRBJ2-3, with D unresolved. This CDR3 has 13 residues. The V end lost 4 bases, the J end lost 3 bases, and 9 bases lay between the germline ends. CDR1 and CDR2 from the germline V gene are SGHDT and YYEEEE. The CDR3 sequence: CASSTQATDTQYF. For the CDR3, the DNA is TGTGCCAGCAGCACACAAGCGACAGATACGCAGTATTTT.

The genes are TRBV19 and TRBJ1-5, with D perhaps matching TRBD1 (6 bases). The CDR3 spans 13 residues. Germline assignment: CDR1 LNHDA and CDR2 SQIVND (reference sequence). V lost 5 bases and J lost 2, with 7 bases in between. The CDR3 coding sequence is TGTGCCAGTAGTTACAGGGGCAATCAGCCCCAGCATTTT. Its protein is CASSYRGNQPQHF. The whole variable domain, remainder taken from reference TRBV19 and TRBJ1-5, is DGGITQSPKYLFRKEGQNVTLSCEQNLNHDAMYWYRQDPGQGLRLIYYSQIVNDFQKGDIAEGYSVSREKKESFPLTVTSAQKNPTAFYLCASSYRGNQPQHFGDGTRLSIL.

The V call is TRBV19, the J call TRBJ1-5; perhaps TRBD1 as D (6 bases). CDR3 length: 17 amino acids. Germline V gene sequence: CDR1 LNHDA, CDR2 SQIVND (reference sequence). The ends were cut back, 7 bases at V and 8 bases at J, with 27 bases in the middle. The CDR3 is CASNITRGDNQGKPQHF. In DNA form, the CDR3 reads TGTGCCAGTAATATTACACGGGGGGACAACCAAGGAAAGCCCCAGCATTTT.

The rearrangement uses TRBV11-3 and TRBJ1-4; 7 bases match TRBD1. Germline lookup yields CDR1 SGHNT and CDR2 YENEEA. V gave up 4 bases and J gave up 7 bases; unmatched junction bases: 9. This CDR3 has 15 residues. In nucleotides, the CDR3 is TGTGCCAGCAGCTCCCGTGAGGGGGCAGGTGAAAAACTGTTTTTT. Its protein product is CASSSREGAGEKLFF.

The genes are TRBV13 and TRBJ2-5, with TRBD1 matching 11 bases. With V trimmed by 3 bases and J by 4 bases, 7 bases remained unmatched. Per germline, CDR1 PRHDT and CDR2 FYEKMQ (reference sequence). This CDR3 is built from 16 residues. The CDR3 nucleotides read TGTGCCAGCAGCTTGAGGACAGGGGGCGGCCCAGAGACCCAGTACTTC. This codes for CASSLRTGGGPETQYF.

The chain joins TRBV4-2 to TRBJ2-2, with 8 bases that match TRBD2. The CDR3 has 16 amino acids. CDR1 LGHNA and CDR2 YNFKEQ come from the germline V gene. The V segment lost 1 base and the J segment 1 base; nucleotides outside the gene matches: 2. CDR3 sequence reads: CASSQATSENTGELFF. The CDR3 DNA is TGTGCCAGCAGCCAAGCGACTAGCGAGAACACCGGGGAGCTGTTTTTT.

V and J are TRBV18 and TRBJ2-3; D call uncertain. V lost 2 bases, J lost 1 base, and 7 bases lay in between. The CDR3 runs 14 residues. Germline CDR1 KGHSH, CDR2 LQKENI. The CDR3 loop is CASSPWEGTDTQYF. CDR3 sequence (DNA): TGTGCCAGCTCACCATGGGAAGGCACAGATACGCAGTATTTT.

The chain employs TRBV7-9 and TRBJ2-1; TRBD1 matches 12 bases. The CDR3 runs to 14 residues. With 2 bases clipped from V and 8 bases from J, the junction kept 1 base outside the gene matches. CDR1 and CDR2 from the germline V gene are SEHNR and FQNEAQ (reference sequence). As DNA, the CDR3 is TGTGCCAGCAGCTTATGGGACAGGGGGCATGAGCAGTTCTTC. It is translated as CASSLWDRGHEQFF.

The chain is built from TRBV6-5 and TRBJ2-7; 9 bases line up with TRBD2. The CDR3 covers 15 residues. Germline assignment: CDR1 MNHEY and CDR2 SVGAGI. V trimming: 0 bases; J trimming: 2 bases; junction bases outside the gene matches: 2. The DNA for the CDR3 is TGTGCCAGCAGTTACTCATTAGCGGGGGCCTACGAGCAGTACTTC. This gives the protein CASSYSLAGAYEQYF.

The chain joins TRBV6-1 to TRBJ2-1; tentative D call: TRBD2 (5 bases). Trimming removed 4 bases from V and 2 bases from J, with 15 bases in between. Germline V gene data show CDR1 as MNHNS and CDR2 as SASEGT. This CDR3 has 16 residues. In DNA, the CDR3 is TGTGCCAGCAGTGTCTCCACGGGATCCCCCTACAATGAGCAGTTCTTC. It specifies CASSVSTGSPYNEQFF.

The V gene is TRBV4-1, the J gene TRBJ1-2; 7 nucleotides line up with TRBD1. J gave up 10 bases and V 3 bases, and 11 bases lay outside the gene matches. This CDR3 has 14 amino acids. Germline loops: CDR1 MGHRA, CDR2 YSYEKL. The CDR3 spells CASSQERTGRPYTF. CDR3 DNA: TGCGCCAGCAGCCAGGAGAGGACAGGCCGTCCCTACACCTTC.

The chain has TRBV5-1 and TRBJ2-5; D possibly matches TRBD1 or TRBD2 (5 bases each). This CDR3 has 15 residues. V shed 4 bases and J shed 2 bases, with 15 bases lying between them. Per the germline V gene, CDR1 is SGHRS and CDR2 is YFSETQ. CDR3 nucleotides: TGCGCCAGCAGCCGAGGGGCTTCGGTACAAGAGACCCAGTACTTC. Translating it yields CASSRGASVQETQYF.

Remarks on this clone: Other DNA sequences from this sample encode an identical CDR3 as well. The chain couples TRBV9 to TRBJ2-2, with D uncertain. Germline-derived CDR1 and CDR2 are SGDLS and YYNGEE. CDR3 length: 13 residues. V lost 3 bases, J lost 0 bases, and 3 bases lay in between. Here the CDR3 reads CASSAPNTGELFF. The CDR3 bases are TGTGCCAGCAGCGCGCCGAACACCGGGGAGCTGTTTTTT.

The chain links TRBV19 to TRBJ1-2, with a possible D match to TRBD1 (6 bases). CDR1 is LNHDA, CDR2 SQIVND, per germline (reference sequence). The CDR3 has 16 amino acids. V was pared by 3 bases and J by 4 bases, with 18 bases between. The CDR3 loop reads CASSIWLGQATYGYTF. In nucleotides, the CDR3 is TGTGCCAGTAGTATCTGGCTGGGACAAGCAACCTATGGCTACACCTTC.

This clone was recorded only once. This chain links TRBV5-4 with TRBJ2-1; a possible D gene is TRBD2 (5 bases). Trimming cost V 2 bases and J 4 bases, with 10 bases left between them. This CDR3 region has 14 residues. Germline V gene sequence: CDR1 SGHNT, CDR2 YYREEE (reference sequence). CDR3 in DNA: TGTGCCAGCAGCTTCGGCCGGGGTTACAATGAGCAGTTCTTC. Translation: CASSFGRGYNEQFF.

V is TRBV28 and J is TRBJ2-1, with TRBD2 matching over 8 bases. V shed 5 bases and J 12 bases; nucleotides not matched to a gene: 9. From germline, CDR1 is MDHEN and CDR2 SYDVKM. The CDR3 runs 13 residues. The CDR3 sequence: CASSPPGTRVQFF. CDR3 in DNA: TGTGCCAGCAGTCCTCCCGGGACTAGGGTGCAGTTCTTC.